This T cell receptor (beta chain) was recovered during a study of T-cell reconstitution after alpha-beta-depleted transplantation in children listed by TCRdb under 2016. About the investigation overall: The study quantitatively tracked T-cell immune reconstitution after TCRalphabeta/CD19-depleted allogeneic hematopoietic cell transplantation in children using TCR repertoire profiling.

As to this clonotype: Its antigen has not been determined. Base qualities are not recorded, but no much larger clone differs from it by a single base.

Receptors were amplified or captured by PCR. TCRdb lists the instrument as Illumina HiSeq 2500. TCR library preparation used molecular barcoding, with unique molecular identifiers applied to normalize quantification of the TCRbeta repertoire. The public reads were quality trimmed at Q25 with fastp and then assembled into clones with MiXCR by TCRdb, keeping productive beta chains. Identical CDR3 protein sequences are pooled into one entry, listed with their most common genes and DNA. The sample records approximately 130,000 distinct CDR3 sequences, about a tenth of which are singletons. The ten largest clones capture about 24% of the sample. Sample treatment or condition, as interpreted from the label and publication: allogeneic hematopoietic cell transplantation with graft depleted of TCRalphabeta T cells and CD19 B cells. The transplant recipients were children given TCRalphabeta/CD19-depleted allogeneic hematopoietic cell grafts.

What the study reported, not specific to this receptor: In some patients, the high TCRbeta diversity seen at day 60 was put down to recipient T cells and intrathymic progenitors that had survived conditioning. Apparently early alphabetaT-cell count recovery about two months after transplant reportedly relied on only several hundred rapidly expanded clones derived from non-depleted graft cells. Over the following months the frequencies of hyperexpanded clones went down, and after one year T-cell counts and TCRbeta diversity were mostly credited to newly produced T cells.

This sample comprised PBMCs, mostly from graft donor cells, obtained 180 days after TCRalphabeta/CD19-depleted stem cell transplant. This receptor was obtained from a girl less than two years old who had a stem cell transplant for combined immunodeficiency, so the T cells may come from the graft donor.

The CDR3 protein: CSALGGTGGRSQYF. In nucleotides, the sequence is TGCAGTGCTCTCGGGGGGACAGGGGGCAGGTCGCAGTATTTT. The chain was built from TRBV20-1 and TRBJ2-3, with 12 junctional bases fitting TRBD1. Taken from the germline V gene (reference sequence), the CDR1 and CDR2 loops are DFQATT and SNEGSKA. The CDR3 covers 14 residues, taking in both the cysteine and the phenylalanine. Just the 42-base CDR3 DNA is kept, in frame starting at base 1. Germline trimming amounts to 5 bases on V and 10 bases on J, with 10 as the count of junction bases outside the gene matches.